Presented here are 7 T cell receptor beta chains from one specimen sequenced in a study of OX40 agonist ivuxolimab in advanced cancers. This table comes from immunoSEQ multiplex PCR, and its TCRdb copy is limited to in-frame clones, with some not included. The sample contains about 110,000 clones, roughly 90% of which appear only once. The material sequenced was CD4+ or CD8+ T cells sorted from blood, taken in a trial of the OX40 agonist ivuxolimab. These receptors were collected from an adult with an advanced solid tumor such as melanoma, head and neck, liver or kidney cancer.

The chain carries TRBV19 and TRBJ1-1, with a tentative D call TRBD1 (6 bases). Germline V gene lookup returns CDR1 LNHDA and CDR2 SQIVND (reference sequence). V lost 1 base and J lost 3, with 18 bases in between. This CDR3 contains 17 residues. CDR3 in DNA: TGTGCCAGTAGTATAGCTAGGACAGCCCTCAGGTACACTGAAGCTTTCTTT. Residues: CASSIARTALRYTEAFF.

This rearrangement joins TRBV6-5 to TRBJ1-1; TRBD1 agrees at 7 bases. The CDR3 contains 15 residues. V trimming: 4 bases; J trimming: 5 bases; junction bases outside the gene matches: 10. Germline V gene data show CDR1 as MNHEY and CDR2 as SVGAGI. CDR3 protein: CASSSPWQGDTEAFF. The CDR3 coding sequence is TGTGCCAGCAGTTCCCCTTGGCAGGGGGATACTGAAGCTTTCTTT.

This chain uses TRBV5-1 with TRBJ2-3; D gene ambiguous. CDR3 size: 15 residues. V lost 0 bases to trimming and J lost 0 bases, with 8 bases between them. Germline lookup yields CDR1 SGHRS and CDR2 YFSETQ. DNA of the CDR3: TGCGCCAGCAGCTTGGAGGCGACTAGCACAGATACGCAGTATTTT. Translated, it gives CASSLEATSTDTQYF.

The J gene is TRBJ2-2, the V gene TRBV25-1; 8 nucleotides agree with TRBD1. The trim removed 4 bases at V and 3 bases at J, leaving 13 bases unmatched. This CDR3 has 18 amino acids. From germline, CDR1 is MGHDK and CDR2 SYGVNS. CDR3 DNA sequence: TGTGCCAGCAGTGGCAGGGGGCAGGGGGTTCACGACACCGGGGAGCTGTTTTTT. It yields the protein CASSGRGQGVHDTGELFF. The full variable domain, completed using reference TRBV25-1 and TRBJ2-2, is EADIYQTPRYLVIGTGKKITLECSQTMGHDKMYWYQQDPGMELHLIHYSYGVNSTEKGDLSSESTVSRIRTEHFPLTLESARPSHTSQYLCASSGRGQGVHDTGELFFGEGSRLTVL.

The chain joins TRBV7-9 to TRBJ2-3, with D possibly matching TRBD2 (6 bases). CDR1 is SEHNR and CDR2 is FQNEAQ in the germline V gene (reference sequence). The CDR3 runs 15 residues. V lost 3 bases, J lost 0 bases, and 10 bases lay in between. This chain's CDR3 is CASSLLAVSTDTQYF. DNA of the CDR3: TGTGCCAGCAGCTTGTTAGCGGTGAGCACAGATACGCAGTATTTT. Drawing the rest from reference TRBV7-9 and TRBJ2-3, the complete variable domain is DTGVSQNPRHKITKRGQNVTFRCDPISEHNRLYWYRQTLGQGPEFLTYFQNEAQLEKSRLLSDRFSAERPKGSFSTLEIQRTEQGDSAMYLCASSLLAVSTDTQYFGPGTRLTVL.

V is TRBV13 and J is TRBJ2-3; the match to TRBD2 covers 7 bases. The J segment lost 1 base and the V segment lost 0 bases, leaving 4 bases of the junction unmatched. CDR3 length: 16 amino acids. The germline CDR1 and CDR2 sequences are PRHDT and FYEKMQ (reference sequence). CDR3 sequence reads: CASSLGGGSGTDTQYF. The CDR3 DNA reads TGTGCCAGCAGCTTAGGTGGCGGGAGCGGCACAGATACGCAGTATTTT.

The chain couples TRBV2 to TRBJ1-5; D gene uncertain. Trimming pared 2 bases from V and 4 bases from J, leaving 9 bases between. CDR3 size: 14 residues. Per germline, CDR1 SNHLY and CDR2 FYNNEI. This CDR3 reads CASSENRRNQPQHF. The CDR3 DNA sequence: TGTGCCAGCAGTGAAAATAGACGAAATCAGCCCCAGCATTTT. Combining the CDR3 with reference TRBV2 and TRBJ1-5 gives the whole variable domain EPEVTQTPSHQVTQMGQEVILRCVPISNHLYFYWYRQILGQKVEFLVSFYNNEISEKSEIFDDQFSVERPDGSNFTLKIRSTKLEDSAMYFCASSENRRNQPQHFGDGTRLSIL.